One sample yielded the 9 T cell receptor beta chains listed below, sequenced in a study of cytomegalovirus exposure and HLA in healthy donors (dated by TCRdb to the late 2010s). Receptor amplification or capture employed the immunoSEQ multiplex PCR assay. The multiplex PCR relied on a mix of 60 forward primers for TCR Vbeta segments and 13 reverse primers for TCR Jbeta segments. TCRdb re-hosts the immuneACCESS table, in-frame sequences only. Its copies lack some clones; in the studies checked, an unresolved V gene accounts for under half of them, and the cause for the rest is not known. The sample table lists about 240,000 clones, approximately 81% of them with a count of one. In total, the top ten clones hold 8% of the sample. Material: PBMCs. Receptors were obtained from a woman aged 55-70 years in good health and CMV-seropositive.

The rearrangement uses TRBV10-2 and TRBJ2-4; 8 nucleotides match TRBD2. V was pared by 4 bases and J by 6 bases, with 5 bases of the junction left unmatched. The V gene's germline CDR1 is WSHSY and CDR2 SAAADI. The CDR3 loop spans 14 amino acids. CDR3 loop: CASSGSRGGNIQYF. CDR3 DNA sequence: TGCGCCAGCAGTGGGTCCCGGGGGGGAAACATTCAGTACTTC.

The CDR3 nucleotides read TGTGCCAGCGGGGGCCCTAACTATGGCTACACCTTC. The encoded protein is CASGGPNYGYTF. V and J are TRBV27 and TRBJ1-2; the D gene is possibly TRBD1 (6 bases). The length of the CDR3 is 12 residues. V gave up 8 bases and J gave up 0 bases, with 7 bases separating them. The germline CDR1 and CDR2 sequences are MNHEY and SMNVEV (reference sequence).

This sequence joins TRBV6-1 and TRBJ2-7, with TRBD2 matching over 9 bases. V lost 4 bases to trimming and J lost 2 bases; unmatched junction nucleotides: 6. Germline V gene lookup returns CDR1 MNHNS and CDR2 SASEGT. This CDR3 is built from 15 residues. CDR3 residues: CASSAPSGKTYEQYF. The CDR3 nucleotides read TGTGCCAGCAGTGCGCCTAGCGGGAAGACCTACGAGCAGTACTTC.

Comments on this clone: Within the sample, other DNA sequences also encode this same CDR3. This sequence joins TRBV2 and TRBJ2-3, with TRBD1 matching over 8 bases. The germline gives CDR1 SNHLY, CDR2 FYNNEI. The CDR3 extends over 17 amino acids. V lost 8 bases and J lost 4; bases outside the gene matches: 17. The CDR3 DNA reads TGTGCCAGCCATCGAGAGGGCTTGGACAGGGAGCCAGATACGCAGTATTTT. It specifies CASHREGLDREPDTQYF.

This clone was counted a few times. V usage is TRBV5-4 and J usage is TRBJ1-2, with D unresolved. Trimming removed 3 bases at V and 2 bases at J, with 11 bases between. Germline CDR1 SGHNT, CDR2 YYREEE (reference sequence). This CDR3 has 14 residues. The chain's CDR3 is CASSSLITNYGYTF. CDR3 nucleotides: TGTGCCAGCAGCTCGCTGATAACAAACTATGGCTACACCTTC. Looking up the rest from reference TRBV5-4 and TRBJ1-2 gives the full variable domain: ETGVTQSPTHLIKTRGQQVTLRCSSQSGHNTVSWYQQALGQGPQFIFQYYREEENGRGNFPPRFSGLQFPNYSSELNVNALELDDSALYLCASSSLITNYGYTFGSGTRLTVV.

The chain employs TRBV1 and TRBJ2-1; TRBD2 is taken as the D call from the table, unchecked against the DNA. TRBV1 is a known pseudogene. CDR3 size: 15 residues. CDR3 nucleotides: TGCACCAGCCCTGAGGCGGCTAGCGGTTACAATGAGCAGTTCTTC. Translation gives CTSPEAASGYNEQFF.

This clone was found once. The J gene is TRBJ1-2, the V gene TRBV28; the D gene is possibly TRBD1 (5 bases). Trimming stripped 6 bases from V and 4 bases from J, with 12 bases between. Germline CDR1 is MDHEN and CDR2 is SYDVKM. CDR3 length: 13 amino acids. CDR3 region: CASRGPGGYGYTF. In DNA form, the CDR3 reads TGTGCCAGCAGAGGACCCGGGGGCTATGGCTACACCTTC.

The chain couples TRBV4-1 to TRBJ1-2, with TRBD1 matching over 9 bases. Germline loops: CDR1 MGHRA, CDR2 YSYEKL. This CDR3 spans 14 amino acids. Losses at the gene ends were 3 bases for V and 6 bases for J; bases not matched to a gene: 5. CDR3 sequence reads: CASSHKQGADGYTF. The CDR3 region has the DNA TGCGCCAGCAGCCACAAACAGGGGGCCGATGGCTACACCTTC.

This sequence joins TRBV6-4 and TRBJ2-3, with a tentative D call TRBD1 (5 bases). The CDR3 runs to 14 residues. Looked up from germline, CDR1 is MRHNA and CDR2 is SNTAGT. V dropped 3 bases and J dropped 4 bases, with 11 bases sitting between them. CDR3 nucleotides: TGTGCCAGCAGTGATTCAAGGGGCGCAGATACGCAGTATTTT. It yields the protein CASSDSRGADTQYF.